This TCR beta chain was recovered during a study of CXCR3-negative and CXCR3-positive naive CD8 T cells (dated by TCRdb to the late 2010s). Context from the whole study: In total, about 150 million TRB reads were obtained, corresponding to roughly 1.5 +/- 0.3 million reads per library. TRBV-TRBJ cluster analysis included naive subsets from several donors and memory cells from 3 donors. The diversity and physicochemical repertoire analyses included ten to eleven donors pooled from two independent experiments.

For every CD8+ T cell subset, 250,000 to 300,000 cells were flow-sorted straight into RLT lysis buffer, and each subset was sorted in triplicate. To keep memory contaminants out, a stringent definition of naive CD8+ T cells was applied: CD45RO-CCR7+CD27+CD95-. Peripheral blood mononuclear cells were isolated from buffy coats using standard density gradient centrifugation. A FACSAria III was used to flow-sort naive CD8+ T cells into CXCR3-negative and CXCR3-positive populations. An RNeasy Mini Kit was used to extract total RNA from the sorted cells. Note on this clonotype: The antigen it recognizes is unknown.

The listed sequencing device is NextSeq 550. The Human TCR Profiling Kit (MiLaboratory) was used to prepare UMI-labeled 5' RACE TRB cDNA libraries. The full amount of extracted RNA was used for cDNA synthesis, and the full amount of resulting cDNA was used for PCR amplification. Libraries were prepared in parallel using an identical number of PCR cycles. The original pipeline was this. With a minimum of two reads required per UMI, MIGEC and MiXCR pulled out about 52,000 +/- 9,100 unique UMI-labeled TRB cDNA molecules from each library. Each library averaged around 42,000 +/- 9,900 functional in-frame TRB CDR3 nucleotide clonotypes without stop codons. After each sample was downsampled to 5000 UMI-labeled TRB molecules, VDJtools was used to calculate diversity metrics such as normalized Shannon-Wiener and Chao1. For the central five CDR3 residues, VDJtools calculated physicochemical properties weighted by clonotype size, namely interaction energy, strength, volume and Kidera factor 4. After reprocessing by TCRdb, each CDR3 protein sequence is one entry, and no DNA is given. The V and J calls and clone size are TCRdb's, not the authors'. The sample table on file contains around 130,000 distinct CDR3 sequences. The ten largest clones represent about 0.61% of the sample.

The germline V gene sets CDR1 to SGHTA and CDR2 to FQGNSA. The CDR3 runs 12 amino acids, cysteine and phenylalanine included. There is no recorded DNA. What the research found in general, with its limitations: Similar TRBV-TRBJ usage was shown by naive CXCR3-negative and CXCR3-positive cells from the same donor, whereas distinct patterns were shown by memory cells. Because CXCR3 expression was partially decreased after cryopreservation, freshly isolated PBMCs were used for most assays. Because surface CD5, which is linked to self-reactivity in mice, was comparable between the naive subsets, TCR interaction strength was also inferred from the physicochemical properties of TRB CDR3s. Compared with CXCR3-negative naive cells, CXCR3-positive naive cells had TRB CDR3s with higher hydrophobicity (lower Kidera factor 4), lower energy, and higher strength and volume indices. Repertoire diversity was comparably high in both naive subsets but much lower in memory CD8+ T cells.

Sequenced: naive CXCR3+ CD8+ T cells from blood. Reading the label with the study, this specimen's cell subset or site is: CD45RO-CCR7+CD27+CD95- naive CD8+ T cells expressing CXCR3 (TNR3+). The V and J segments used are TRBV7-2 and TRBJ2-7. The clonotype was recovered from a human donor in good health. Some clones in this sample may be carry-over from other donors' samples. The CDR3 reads CASSLGLSEQYF.